The 30 T cell receptor beta chains below come from one sample, sequenced in a study of blood T cells in healthy people across ages. Alongside a J-beta primer mix, a sample-barcoded 5' primer served in a second PCR lasting about 7 to 11 cycles. TCRdb analysed the 5' RACE reads with MiXCR anew, one entry per CDR3 protein. Of around 800,000 distinct CDR3 sequences in the sample, about 55% are singletons; the top ten hold 41%. The sequencing sample was made of blood. These receptors all stem from a man at least 80 years old in good health.

A few counts support this clonotype. The chain joins TRBV13 to TRBJ2-7; D remains unclear. The CDR3 length is 13 residues. Germline V CDR1 and CDR2: PRHDT, FYEKMQ (reference sequence). Trimming took 4 bases from V and 3 from J, leaving 10 bases between them. As DNA, the CDR3 is TGTGCCAGCAGCTCAGGACGGATCTACGAGCAGTACTTC. This sequence encodes CASSSGRIYEQYF.

The V and J genes are TRBV9 and TRBJ2-5; 10 bases match TRBD1. V lost 0 bases to trimming and J lost 11 bases; unmatched junction nucleotides: 19. Looked up from germline, CDR1 is SGDLS and CDR2 is YYNGEE. The CDR3 contains 18 residues. The chain's CDR3 is CASSVDPTGQGVINEQYF. CDR3 in DNA: TGTGCCAGCAGCGTAGATCCCACCGGACAGGGGGTGATCAATGAGCAGTACTTC.

In the case of this clonotype: A much larger clonotype is one base distant, so this may be a read error. This chain links TRBV28 with TRBJ1-6; a possible D gene is TRBD1 (6 bases). CDR3 length equals 16 residues. Trimming cost V 4 bases and J 8 bases, with 18 bases left between them. From germline, CDR1 is MDHEN and CDR2 SYDVKM. Written as DNA, the CDR3 is TGTGCCAGCAGTTCTCAAGGACGGGGGGCTTATTCACCCCTCCACTTT. Translated: CASSSQGRGAYSPLHF. The variable domain in full, with the rest retrieved from reference TRBV28 and TRBJ1-6, is DVKVTQSSRYLVKRTGEKVFLECVQDMDHENMFWYRQDPGLGLRLIYFSYDVKMKEKGDIPEGYSVSREKKERFSLILESASTNQTSMYLCASSSQGRGAYSPLHFGNGTRLTVT.

J is TRBJ2-4 and V is TRBV5-1; D is possibly TRBD2 (5 bases). The better agreement between TRBJ2-7 and the DNA end casts doubt on the J call. CDR1 SGHRS and CDR2 YFSETQ come from the germline V gene. The CDR3 is made up of 15 amino acids. CDR3 coding DNA: TGCGCCAGCAGCTTGGTGACGGGAACCTACGGCGAGCAGTACTTC. This translates into CASSLVTGTYGEQYF.

The rearrangement links TRBV5-6 to TRBJ1-2; maybe TRBD1 (5 bases). Trimming left V 5 bases short and J 2 bases short, with 7 bases between. This CDR3 has 12 amino acids. In germline, CDR1 is SGHDT, CDR2 YYEEEE. CDR3 region: CASRPGNYGYTF. The CDR3 DNA reads TGTGCCAGCAGGCCAGGGAACTATGGCTACACCTTC.

The chain links TRBV6-1 to TRBJ2-3; D might be TRBD2 (6 bases). CDR3 size: 12 residues. Deletions cut 8 bases from V and 1 base from J, with 7 bases between. Germline-derived CDR1 and CDR2 are MNHNS and SASEGT. The CDR3 nucleotides are TGTGCCAGCGAGCGGGGCACAGATACGCAGTATTTT. The encoded protein is CASERGTDTQYF.

In this sample, this clonotype turned up a few times. The chain joins TRBV15 to TRBJ2-7; D unresolved. Germline V gives CDR1 LNHNV, CDR2 YYDKDF (reference sequence). Between the trimmed V and J ends, which lost 2 bases and 0 bases, there was a span of 11 bases. This CDR3 is built from 15 residues. CDR3 amino acids: CATSRKTLSSYEQYF. The CDR3 DNA sequence: TGTGCCACCAGCAGAAAGACCCTTTCCTCCTACGAGCAGTACTTC.

This clonotype is a singleton in its sample. The V and J genes are TRBV3-1 and TRBJ2-7; 7 bases map to TRBD2. CDR1 and CDR2 from the germline V gene are LGHDT and YNNKEL (reference sequence). This CDR3 region has 15 residues. Trimming took 1 base from V and 1 from J; bases not matched to a gene: 4. The CDR3 sequence is CASSQVREASYEQYF. CDR3 in DNA: TGTGCCAGCAGCCAAGTCCGGGAGGCTTCCTACGAGCAGTACTTC.

This clonotype was found a few times. The genes are TRBV20-1 and TRBJ2-7; no firm D call. The CDR3 has 13 amino acids. V was trimmed by 2 bases and J by 6 bases, leaving 14 bases between them. Germline assignment: CDR1 DFQATT and CDR2 SNEGSKA (reference sequence). The CDR3 protein is CSARTLDGLEQYF. The CDR3, as DNA: TGCAGTGCTAGAACCTTGGACGGGCTCGAGCAGTACTTC.

This clonotype was counted once. This may be a read error: a much more frequent sequence differs by one nucleotide. V gene TRBV10-3 combines with J gene TRBJ2-1; D uncertain. Germline loops: CDR1 ENHRY, CDR2 SYGVKD. The CDR3 totals 15 residues. The DNA of the CDR3 is TGTGCCGTCAGTGAGCCCACCCTGGGAAACAATGAGCAGTTCTTC. It yields the protein CAVSEPTLGNNEQFF.

This clonotype showed up just a few times. The chain is built from TRBV6-2 or TRBV6-3 and TRBJ2-3; tentative D call: TRBD2 (5 bases). The V end was cut by 6 bases, the J end by 0 bases, with 16 bases between. Germline V gene sequence: CDR1 MNHEY, CDR2 SVGEGT. The CDR3 sequence is 16 residues long. In nucleotides, the CDR3 is TGTGCCAGCAGGCTGCGAGGCGGGCTTAGCACAGATACGCAGTATTTT. Residues: CASRLRGGLSTDTQYF.

This clonotype was observed a handful of times. The chain uses TRBV12-3 or TRBV12-4 and TRBJ2-1, with TRBD2 matching over 7 bases. This CDR3 has 15 residues. V lost 6 bases, J lost 1 base, and 6 bases stayed unmatched. This CDR3 reads CASSPFGGSYNEQFF. For the CDR3, the DNA is TGTGCCAGCAGCCCCTTCGGGGGGTCCTACAATGAGCAGTTCTTC.

The rearrangement joins TRBV9 to TRBJ2-5; D may be TRBD1 (6 bases). This CDR3 spans 15 amino acids. The germline CDR1 and CDR2 sequences are SGDLS and YYNGEE. Trimming took 1 base from V and 4 from J, leaving 14 bases between them. This chain's CDR3 is CASSVRVGAGETQYF. The DNA for the CDR3 is TGTGCCAGCAGCGTACGTGTGGGGGCAGGAGAGACCCAGTACTTC.

This clonotype was seen more than once but under ten times. The chain recombines TRBV5-1 with TRBJ2-3; D tentatively fits TRBD1 or TRBD2 (5 bases each). The V end was cut by 4 bases, the J end by 2 bases, with 14 bases between. The germline CDR1 and CDR2 sequences are SGHRS and YFSETQ. This CDR3 spans 15 amino acids. The CDR3 bases are TGCGCCAGCAGCCCGATTGGGGGTTCCACAGATACGCAGTATTTT. Its protein product is CASSPIGGSTDTQYF.

V and J are TRBV21-1 and TRBJ2-7; the table assigns TRBD2, which was not confirmed against the DNA. TRBV21-1 constitutes a pseudogene. The CDR3 consists of 14 residues. The CDR3 coding sequence is TGTGCCAGTCATCCGGGACTACGGTTATACGAGCAGTACTTC. Translating gives CASHPGLRLYEQYF.

V is TRBV6-6 and J is TRBJ1-1, with 7 bases lining up with TRBD1. The junction had 11 bases not matched to a gene; V was cut back by 5 bases and J by 8 bases. The germline V gene has CDR1 MNHNY and CDR2 SVGAGI (reference sequence). This CDR3 comprises 14 residues. The CDR3 coding sequence is TGTGCCAGCAGTCCCCTAGGGACAGTCATCGAAGCTTTCTTT. Protein sequence: CASSPLGTVIEAFF.

The chain joins TRBV5-4 to TRBJ2-5, with D perhaps matching TRBD1 (5 bases). Germline values: CDR1 SGHNT, CDR2 YYREEE (reference sequence). The V end was cut by 4 bases, the J end by 11 bases, with 15 bases between. This CDR3 region has 12 residues. Here the CDR3 DNA reads TGTGCCAGCAGCAGGGGTCCTAATGAGCAGTACTTC. Amino acid sequence: CASSRGPNEQYF.

This clonotype occurred a few times. The chain couples TRBV28 to TRBJ2-7, with 7 nucleotides matching TRBD1. The CDR3 is 15 amino acids. Germline loops: CDR1 MDHEN, CDR2 SYDVKM. Trimming took 3 bases from V and 12 from J; bases not matched to a gene: 17. CDR3 protein: CASSFYRDTVSGGYF. DNA of the CDR3: TGTGCCAGCAGTTTTTACCGAGACACCGTTTCAGGGGGGTACTTC.

V usage is TRBV15 and J usage is TRBJ2-7; perhaps TRBD1 as D (5 bases). The CDR3 length is 22 residues. Germline V lookup: CDR1 LNHNV, CDR2 YYDKDF (reference sequence). Trimming left V 0 bases short and J 0 bases short, with 30 bases between. This chain's CDR3 is CATSRDPWTRGLASYSSYEQYF. The CDR3, as DNA: TGTGCCACCAGCAGAGATCCCTGGACAAGGGGCTTGGCATCCTACAGCTCCTACGAGCAGTACTTC.

The V gene is TRBV10-3, the J gene TRBJ1-5; TRBD1 matches 8 bases. J lost 4 bases, V lost 4 bases, and 3 bases had no gene match. This CDR3 has 14 residues. Looked up from germline, CDR1 is ENHRY and CDR2 is SYGVKD. This CDR3 is CAISGTGSNQPQHF. CDR3 bases: TGTGCCATCAGTGGGACAGGGTCTAATCAGCCCCAGCATTTT.

This clonotype has more than one count but fewer than ten. The chain links TRBV27 to TRBJ2-3, with D perhaps given as TRBD1 or TRBD2 (5 bases each). Between the trimmed V and J ends, which lost 3 bases and 2 bases, there was a span of 9 bases. Germline-derived CDR1 and CDR2 are MNHEY and SMNVEV (reference sequence). CDR3 length equals 14 residues. In DNA form, the CDR3 reads TGTGCCAGCAGTTTTCACGGGGCCACAGATACGCAGTATTTT. Protein: CASSFHGATDTQYF.

The V and J genes are TRBV20-1 and TRBJ2-7; 8 nucleotides align to TRBD2. Germline loops: CDR1 DFQATT, CDR2 SNEGSKA (reference sequence). The CDR3 runs to 15 residues. V gave up 3 bases and J gave up 2 bases; unmatched junction bases: 9. CDR3 loop: CSARVSGRGPYEQYF. In DNA, the CDR3 is TGCAGTGCTAGGGTAAGCGGGAGAGGCCCCTACGAGCAGTACTTC.

This clonotype was recorded once. The chain recombines TRBV10-3 with TRBJ2-7, with TRBD2 matching 14 bases. This CDR3 comprises 15 residues. The V gene end was trimmed by 6 bases and the J gene end by 7 bases; junction bases not matched to a gene: 8. CDR1 and CDR2 from the germline V gene are ENHRY and SYGVKD. CDR3 amino acids: CAISSGTSGSYEQYF. The CDR3 bases are TGTGCCATCAGCTCCGGGACTAGCGGGAGCTATGAGCAGTACTTC.

CDR3 residues: CSVEASGRYEQYF. The CDR3 DNA is TGCAGCGTTGAAGCTAGCGGGAGATACGAGCAGTACTTC. This sequence joins TRBV29-1 and TRBJ2-7; 10 bases are a match to TRBD2. The germline V gene encodes CDR1 SQVTM and CDR2 ANQGSEA. This CDR3 has 13 residues. Trimming took 1 base from V and 4 from J; bases not matched to a gene: 1.

Worth noting for this clonotype: Germline is not matched at one junction end, which may reflect a read error. DNA of the CDR3: TGCAGTGTTAGAAGTAGCGGGAGACCCTACAATGAGCAGTTCTTC. Amino acids: CSVRSSGRPYNEQFF. The genes are TRBV20-1 and TRBJ2-1; 9 nucleotides align to TRBD2. This CDR3 comprises 15 residues. The germline gives CDR1 DFQATT, CDR2 SNEGSKA (reference sequence).

The CDR3 DNA sequence: TGTGCCAGCACGCTGAGCCGGGGCACTGAAGCTTTCTTT. It codes for CASTLSRGTEAFF. The V call is TRBV12-3 or TRBV12-4, the J call TRBJ1-1, with D uncertain. V was cut by 7 bases and J by 4 bases, with 13 bases left in between. CDR3 length equals 13 residues.

At least ten counts were recorded for this clonotype. The chain employs TRBV18 and TRBJ2-3; a possible D gene is TRBD1 (5 bases). The V gene lost 0 bases and the J gene lost 14 bases, with 15 bases spanning the gap. The germline V gene has CDR1 KGHSH and CDR2 LQKENI. This CDR3 has 13 residues. CDR3: CASSPPGHRYAYF. DNA of the CDR3: TGTGCCAGCTCACCACCGGGGCACAGATACGCGTATTTT.

This chain joins TRBV6-2 or TRBV6-3 and TRBJ2-1; TRBD2 is a possible D gene (5 bases). This CDR3 has 14 residues. Trimming shortened V by 3 bases and J by 6 bases, and 12 bases separated the two germline ends. Looked up from germline, CDR1 is MNHEY and CDR2 is SVGEGT. The DNA of the CDR3 is TGTGCCAGCAGTTATCCAGAGGGTAGCAATGAGCAGTTCTTC. Protein sequence: CASSYPEGSNEQFF.

This sequence joins TRBV4-2 and TRBJ2-7; D is tentatively TRBD1 or TRBD2 (5 bases each). V gave up 1 base and J gave up 0 bases, with 13 bases separating them. The germline gives CDR1 LGHNA, CDR2 YNFKEQ. CDR3 length equals 16 residues. The CDR3: CASSQVLGTSSYEQYF. CDR3 bases: TGTGCCAGCAGCCAAGTATTGGGGACGAGCTCCTACGAGCAGTACTTC.

V and J are TRBV10-2 and TRBJ2-7; the match to TRBD1 covers 9 bases. This CDR3 has 14 amino acids. V lost 4 bases to trimming and J lost 5 bases; unmatched junction nucleotides: 6. Germline CDR1 is WSHSY and CDR2 is SAAADI. The chain's CDR3 is CASSARDRAHEQYF. In DNA, the CDR3 is TGCGCCAGCAGTGCACGGGACAGGGCGCACGAGCAGTACTTC.